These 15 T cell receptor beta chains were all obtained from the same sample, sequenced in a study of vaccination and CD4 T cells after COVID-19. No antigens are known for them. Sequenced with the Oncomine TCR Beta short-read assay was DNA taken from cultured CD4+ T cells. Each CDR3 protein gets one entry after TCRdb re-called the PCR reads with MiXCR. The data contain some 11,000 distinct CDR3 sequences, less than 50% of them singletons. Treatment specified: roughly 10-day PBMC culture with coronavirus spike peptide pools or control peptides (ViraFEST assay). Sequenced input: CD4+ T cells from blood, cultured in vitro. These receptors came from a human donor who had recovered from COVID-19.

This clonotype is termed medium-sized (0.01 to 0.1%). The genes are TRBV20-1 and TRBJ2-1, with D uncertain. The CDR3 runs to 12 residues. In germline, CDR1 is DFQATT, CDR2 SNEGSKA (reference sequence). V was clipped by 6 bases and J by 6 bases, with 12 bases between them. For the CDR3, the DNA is TGCAGTGCGAGGAGAGATAGCAATGAGCAGTTCTTC. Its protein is CSARRDSNEQFF.

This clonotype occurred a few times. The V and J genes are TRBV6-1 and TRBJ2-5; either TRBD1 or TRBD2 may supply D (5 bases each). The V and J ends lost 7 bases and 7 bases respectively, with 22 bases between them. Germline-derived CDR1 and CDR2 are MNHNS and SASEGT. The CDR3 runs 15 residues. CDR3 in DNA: TGTGCCAGCATGGTTGACAGTGAGGGGAAAGGGACCCAGTACTTC. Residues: CASMVDSEGKGTQYF.

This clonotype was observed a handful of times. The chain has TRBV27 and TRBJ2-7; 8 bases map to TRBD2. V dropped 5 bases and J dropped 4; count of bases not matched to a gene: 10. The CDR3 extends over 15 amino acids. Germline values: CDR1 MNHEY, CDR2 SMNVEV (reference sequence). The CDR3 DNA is TGTGCCAGCAGTGAACTCGGGACTAGTAAGTACGAGCAGTACTTC. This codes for CASSELGTSKYEQYF.

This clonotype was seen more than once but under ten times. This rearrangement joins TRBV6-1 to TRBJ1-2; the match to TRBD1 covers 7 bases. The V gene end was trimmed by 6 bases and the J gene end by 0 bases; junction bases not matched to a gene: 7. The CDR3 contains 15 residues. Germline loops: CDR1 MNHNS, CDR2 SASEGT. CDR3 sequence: CASSRTGVANYGYTF. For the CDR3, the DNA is TGTGCCAGCAGCCGCACAGGGGTAGCTAACTATGGCTACACCTTC.

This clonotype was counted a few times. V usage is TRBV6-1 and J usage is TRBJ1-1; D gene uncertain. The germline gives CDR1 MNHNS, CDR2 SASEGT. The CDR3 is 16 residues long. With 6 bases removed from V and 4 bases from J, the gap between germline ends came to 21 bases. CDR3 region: CASSLASNWEATEAFF. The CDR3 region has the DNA TGTGCCAGCAGCCTTGCCTCGAATTGGGAGGCCACTGAAGCTTTCTTT.

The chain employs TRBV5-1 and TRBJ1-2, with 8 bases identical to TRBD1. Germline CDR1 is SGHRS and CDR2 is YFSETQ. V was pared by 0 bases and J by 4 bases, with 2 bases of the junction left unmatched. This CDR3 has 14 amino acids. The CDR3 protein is CASSLDRGAYGYTF. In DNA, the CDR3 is TGCGCCAGCAGCTTGGACAGGGGGGCCTATGGCTACACCTTC.

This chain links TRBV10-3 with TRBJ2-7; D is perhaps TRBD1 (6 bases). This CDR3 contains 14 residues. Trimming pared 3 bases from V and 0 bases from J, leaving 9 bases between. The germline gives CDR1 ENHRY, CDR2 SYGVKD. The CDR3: CAISEGGSSYEQYF. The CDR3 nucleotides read TGTGCCATCAGTGAAGGGGGAAGCTCCTACGAGCAGTACTTC.

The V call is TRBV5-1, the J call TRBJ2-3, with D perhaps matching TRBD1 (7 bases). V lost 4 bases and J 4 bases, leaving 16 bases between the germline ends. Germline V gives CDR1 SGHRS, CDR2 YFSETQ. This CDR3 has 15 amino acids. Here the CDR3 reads CASSPGGQIPDTQYF. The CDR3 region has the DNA TGCGCCAGCAGCCCCGGGGGACAGATCCCAGATACGCAGTATTTT.

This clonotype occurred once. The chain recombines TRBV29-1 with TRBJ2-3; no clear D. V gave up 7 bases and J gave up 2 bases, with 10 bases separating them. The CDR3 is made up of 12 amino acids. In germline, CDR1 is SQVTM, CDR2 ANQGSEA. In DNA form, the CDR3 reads TGCAGCGGACTTTCCCACACAGATACGCAGTATTTT. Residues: CSGLSHTDTQYF.

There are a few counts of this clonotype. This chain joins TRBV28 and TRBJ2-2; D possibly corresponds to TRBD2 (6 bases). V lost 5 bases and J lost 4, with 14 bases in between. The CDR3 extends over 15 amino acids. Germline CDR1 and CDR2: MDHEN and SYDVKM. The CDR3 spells CASSLGSYSTGELFF. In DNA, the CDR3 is TGTGCCAGCAGTCTCGGGAGTTATAGCACCGGGGAGCTGTTTTTT.

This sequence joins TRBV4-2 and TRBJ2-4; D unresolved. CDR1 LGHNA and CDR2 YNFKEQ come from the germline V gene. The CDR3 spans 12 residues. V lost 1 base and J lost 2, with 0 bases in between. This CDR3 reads CASSQAKNIQYF. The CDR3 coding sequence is TGTGCCAGCAGCCAAGCCAAAAACATTCAGTACTTC.

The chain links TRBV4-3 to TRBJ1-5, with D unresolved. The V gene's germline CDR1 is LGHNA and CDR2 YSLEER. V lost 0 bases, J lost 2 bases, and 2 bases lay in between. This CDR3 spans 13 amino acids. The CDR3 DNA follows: TGCGCCAGCAGCCAAGACCGCAATCAGCCCCAGCATTTT. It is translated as CASSQDRNQPQHF.

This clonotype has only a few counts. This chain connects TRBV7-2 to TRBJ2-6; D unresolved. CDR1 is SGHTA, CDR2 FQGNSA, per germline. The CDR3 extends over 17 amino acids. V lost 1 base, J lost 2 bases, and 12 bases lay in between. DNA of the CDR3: TGTGCCAGCAGCTTAGGATCATGGGGAACTGGGGCCAACGTCCTGACTTTC. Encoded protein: CASSLGSWGTGANVLTF.

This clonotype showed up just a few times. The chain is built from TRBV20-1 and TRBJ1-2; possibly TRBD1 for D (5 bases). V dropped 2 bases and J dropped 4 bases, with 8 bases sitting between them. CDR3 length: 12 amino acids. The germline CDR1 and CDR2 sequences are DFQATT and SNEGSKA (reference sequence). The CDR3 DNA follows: TGCAGTGCTAGACAGGGAGGCTATGGCTACACCTTC. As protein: CSARQGGYGYTF.

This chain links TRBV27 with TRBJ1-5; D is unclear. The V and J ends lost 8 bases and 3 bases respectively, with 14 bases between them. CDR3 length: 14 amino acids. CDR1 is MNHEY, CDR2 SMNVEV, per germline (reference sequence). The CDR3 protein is CASARHSTNQPQHF. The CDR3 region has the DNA TGTGCCAGCGCACGACACTCGACCAATCAGCCCCAGCATTTT.